The 25 T cell receptor beta chains reported below all come from one sample, sequenced in a study of T cell repertoires in cytomegalovirus infection. In TCRdb, the reads were re-called with MiXCR into one record per CDR3 protein. The sample shows approximately 260,000 distinct CDR3 sequences, approximately 22% of them seen only once. Antigens for these TCRs are unknown. This specimen consisted of cultured PBMCs, obtained from culture after CMV antigen stimulation. The receptors come from a human donor in good health (CMV status not recorded). Some clones in this sample may be carry-over from other donors' samples.

Only a few counts were recorded for this clonotype. The CDR3 is CSARGTKNTGELFF. The CDR3 nucleotides are TGCAGTGCTAGAGGTACAAAGAACACCGGGGAGCTGTTTTTT. V and J are TRBV20-1 and TRBJ2-2, with no clear D. Trimming cost V 1 base and J 1 base, with 7 bases left between them. Germline-derived CDR1 and CDR2 are DFQATT and SNEGSKA (reference sequence). CDR3 size: 14 residues.

The chain carries TRBV7-2 and TRBJ2-1; no clear D gene. This CDR3 has 12 residues. Trimming cost V 5 bases and J 10 bases, with 12 bases left between them. Germline V gives CDR1 SGHTA, CDR2 FQGNSA. The CDR3 spells CASSHPAREQFF. CDR3 bases: TGTGCCAGCAGCCACCCTGCCCGGGAGCAGTTCTTC.

The chain couples TRBV29-1 to TRBJ2-5, with D possibly TRBD1 on 5 matching bases. The CDR3 covers 13 residues. CDR1 is SQVTM and CDR2 is ANQGSEA in the germline V gene. V was pared by 4 bases and J by 4 bases, with 13 bases between. The CDR3 loop reads CSVVQGRGETQYF. The DNA for the CDR3 is TGCAGCGTTGTTCAGGGAAGGGGAGAGACCCAGTACTTC.

V is TRBV24-1 and J is TRBJ2-1, with D unclear. The V end was cut by 3 bases, the J end by 9 bases, with 14 bases between. Germline V gives CDR1 KGHDR, CDR2 SFDVKD. The CDR3 sequence is 14 residues long. CDR3 sequence reads: CATSDPWPDGEQFF. As DNA, the CDR3 is TGTGCCACCAGTGATCCGTGGCCCGACGGTGAGCAGTTCTTC.

The chain joins TRBV12-3 or TRBV12-4 to TRBJ2-3, with D possibly TRBD2 on 6 matching bases. The CDR3 loop spans 14 amino acids. V was pared by 4 bases and J by 1 base, with 9 bases between. The CDR3 bases are TGTGCCAGCAGTTCGGCGGGACGCACAGATACGCAGTATTTT. Amino acids: CASSSAGRTDTQYF.

The chain links TRBV7-9 to TRBJ2-1; possible D gene TRBD1, 6 bases. The V and J ends lost 7 bases and 1 base respectively, with 17 bases between them. This CDR3 contains 16 residues. In germline, CDR1 is SEHNR, CDR2 FQNEAQ (reference sequence). The CDR3 sequence is CASNLPGHQSYNEQFF. Here the CDR3 DNA reads TGTGCCAGCAACTTGCCGGGACACCAATCCTACAATGAGCAGTTCTTC.

This clonotype appeared many times. The chain combines TRBV5-1 with TRBJ2-1; perhaps D is TRBD1 or TRBD2 (5 bases each). The CDR3 runs 13 residues. V gave up 4 bases and J gave up 5 bases, with 10 bases separating them. Looked up from germline, CDR1 is SGHRS and CDR2 is YFSETQ. The CDR3 loop is CASSRGVDNEQFF. DNA of the CDR3: TGCGCCAGCAGCAGGGGAGTAGACAATGAGCAGTTCTTC.

The CDR3 nucleotides read TGTGCCAGCAACAAACCGGGCGCCCAGTACTTC. Protein sequence: CASNKPGAQYF. V is TRBV28 and J is TRBJ2-5; no clear D. This CDR3 is built from 11 residues. Deletions cut 7 bases from V and 9 bases from J, with 12 bases between. Germline V gives CDR1 MDHEN, CDR2 SYDVKM. Full variable domain (outside the CDR3, taken from reference TRBV28 and TRBJ2-5): DVKVTQSSRYLVKRTGEKVFLECVQDMDHENMFWYRQDPGLGLRLIYFSYDVKMKEKGDIPEGYSVSREKKERFSLILESASTNQTSMYLCASNKPGAQYFGPGTRLLVL.

This clonotype was seen repeatedly, ten times or more. V and J are TRBV7-6 and TRBJ2-7; 8 bases align to TRBD1. This CDR3 spans 16 amino acids. The germline V gene encodes CDR1 SGHVS and CDR2 FNYEAQ. Trimming removed 4 bases from V and 7 bases from J; junction bases left unmatched: 15. The DNA for the CDR3 is TGTGCCAGCAGCTCAAGGGTAGGGCAGGGGGCGCGTGAGCAGTACTTC. The encoded protein is CASSSRVGQGAREQYF.

The chain links TRBV3-1 to TRBJ2-3, with D perhaps TRBD2 (6 bases). Germline lookup yields CDR1 LGHDT and CDR2 YNNKEL (reference sequence). The CDR3 runs 15 residues. V lost 0 bases and J 6 bases, leaving 13 bases between the germline ends. CDR3 coding DNA: TGTGCCAGCAGCCAAGAATGGCGCGGGATCGATACGCAGTATTTT. This gives the protein CASSQEWRGIDTQYF.

There are a few counts of this clonotype. This chain links TRBV5-6 with TRBJ2-1, with D unresolved. Trimming shortened V by 0 bases and J by 9 bases, and 13 bases separated the two germline ends. CDR3 size: 14 residues. The germline V gene has CDR1 SGHDT and CDR2 YYEEEE. The CDR3 sequence is CASSLERLVGEQFF. In DNA form, the CDR3 reads TGTGCCAGCAGCTTGGAGCGACTTGTAGGTGAGCAGTTCTTC.

This clonotype was seen a single time. This rearrangement joins TRBV15 to TRBJ2-1; D call uncertain. V was clipped by 5 bases and J by 7 bases, with 9 bases between them. The CDR3 totals 12 residues. Germline CDR1 reads LNHNV; CDR2 reads YYDKDF (reference sequence). The CDR3 here is CATSRARNEQFF. The CDR3 DNA follows: TGTGCCACCAGCCGGGCGAGGAATGAGCAGTTCTTC.

This chain joins TRBV7-2 and TRBJ1-2; D is undetermined. Germline values: CDR1 SGHTA, CDR2 FQGNSA. V was trimmed by 9 bases and J by 12 bases, leaving 23 bases between them. The CDR3 contains 13 residues. The CDR3 DNA reads as TGTGCCAGTCAGCTTAATTTTCTAGGGCTGGACACCTTC. It specifies CASQLNFLGLDTF. Full variable domain (missing parts from reference TRBV7-2 and TRBJ1-2): GAGVSQSPSNKVTEKGKDVELRCDPISGHTALYWYRQSLGQGLEFLIYFQGNSAPDKSGLPSDRFSAERTGGSVSTLTIQRTQQEDSAVYLCASQLNFLGLDTFGSGTRLTVV.

This chain joins TRBV5-4 and TRBJ1-3; 7 bases are shared with TRBD1. The CDR3 consists of 15 residues. Germline V gives CDR1 SGHNT, CDR2 YYREEE (reference sequence). The junction had 4 bases not matched to a gene; V was cut back by 4 bases and J by 0 bases. The CDR3 nucleotides read TGTGCCAGCAGCCAGACAGGGAGCTCTGGAAACACCATATATTTT. This sequence encodes CASSQTGSSGNTIYF.

The chain joins TRBV30 to TRBJ1-4; D is undetermined. The V end was cut by 3 bases, the J end by 2 bases, with 13 bases between. The CDR3 is made up of 15 amino acids. Germline CDR1 GTSNPN, CDR2 SVGIG (reference sequence). This chain's CDR3 is CAWSKGSRTNEKLFF. The CDR3 DNA follows: TGTGCCTGGAGCAAAGGGTCGCGGACTAATGAAAAACTGTTTTTT.

There are a few counts of this clonotype. The chain recombines TRBV7-2 with TRBJ2-7, with TRBD2 matching 7 bases. There are 13 residues in the CDR3. Germline V gene lookup returns CDR1 SGHTA and CDR2 FQGNSA. V shed 5 bases and J 3 bases; nucleotides not matched to a gene: 4. CDR3: CASSPGTIYEQYV. The CDR3 DNA sequence: TGTGCCAGCAGCCCCGGGACTATCTACGAGCAGTACGTC.

The sample holds one count of this clonotype. The chain is built from TRBV5-8 and TRBJ2-2, with no clear D. V was trimmed by 3 bases and J by 4 bases, leaving 13 bases between them. Germline values: CDR1 SGHTS, CDR2 YDEGEE. CDR3 length: 15 amino acids. The CDR3 DNA reads TGTGCCAGCAGCTCCCGAACAAGGTTCACCGGGGAGCTGTTTTTT. As protein: CASSSRTRFTGELFF.

In this sample, this clonotype turned up a few times. The chain recombines TRBV5-4 with TRBJ1-1; the D is unclear. Trimming shortened V by 4 bases and J by 5 bases, and 18 bases separated the two germline ends. The CDR3 runs to 15 residues. Germline lookup yields CDR1 SGHNT and CDR2 YYREEE (reference sequence). Here the CDR3 reads CASSVGPGRGTEAFF. The CDR3 nucleotides are TGTGCCAGCAGCGTAGGACCCGGGCGGGGTACTGAAGCTTTCTTT. Using reference TRBV5-4 and TRBJ1-1 for the parts outside the CDR3, the full variable domain is ETGVTQSPTHLIKTRGQQVTLRCSSQSGHNTVSWYQQALGQGPQFIFQYYREEENGRGNFPPRFSGLQFPNYSSELNVNALELDDSALYLCASSVGPGRGTEAFFGQGTRLTVV.

This sequence joins TRBV24-1 and TRBJ2-1; 7 bases agree with TRBD1. The CDR3 consists of 13 residues. V trimming: 9 bases; J trimming: 5 bases; junction bases outside the gene matches: 6. Germline assignment: CDR1 KGHDR and CDR2 SFDVKD. In nucleotides, the CDR3 is TGTGCCACCCGGGACAGACCAAACAATGAGCAGTTCTTC. Translation gives CATRDRPNNEQFF.

In its sample, this clonotype was seen many times. This sequence joins TRBV7-2 and TRBJ1-2; D unresolved. This CDR3 region has 14 residues. V lost 3 bases to trimming and J lost 7 bases, with 15 bases between them. Germline CDR1 SGHTA, CDR2 FQGNSA. For the CDR3, the DNA is TGTGCCAGCAGCTTTAACCCGATCAGCGGTGGCTACACCTTC. It is translated as CASSFNPISGGYTF. Combining the CDR3 with reference TRBV7-2 and TRBJ1-2 gives the whole variable domain GAGVSQSPSNKVTEKGKDVELRCDPISGHTALYWYRQSLGQGLEFLIYFQGNSAPDKSGLPSDRFSAERTGGSVSTLTIQRTQQEDSAVYLCASSFNPISGGYTFGSGTRLTVV.

CDR3 sequence: CASTRLGATPHEQFF. CDR3 DNA sequence: TGTGCCAGCACCCGGCTGGGCGCCACTCCCCATGAGCAGTTCTTC. J is TRBJ2-1 and V is TRBV7-6; D gene unclear. This CDR3 has 15 residues. Germline CDR1 is SGHVS and CDR2 is FNYEAQ. The V end was cut by 7 bases, the J end by 8 bases, with 21 bases between.

The rearrangement uses TRBV20-1 and TRBJ2-1, with 11 bases fitting TRBD1. V lost 6 bases to trimming and J lost 8 bases; unmatched junction nucleotides: 9. The length of the CDR3 is 14 residues. CDR1 is DFQATT, CDR2 SNEGSKA, per germline (reference sequence). The CDR3 bases are TGCAGTGCACCGTCCCGGGACAGGGGGGATGAGCAGTTCTTC. Protein sequence: CSAPSRDRGDEQFF.

In its sample, this clonotype was seen many times. The chain links TRBV28 to TRBJ1-1; D is possibly TRBD1 (5 bases). The CDR3 runs to 14 residues. Looked up from germline, CDR1 is MDHEN and CDR2 is SYDVKM. Between the trimmed V and J ends, which lost 5 bases and 5 bases, there was a span of 15 bases. Here the CDR3 DNA reads TGTGCCAGCAGTAATGGGCAGGGTAGGACTGAAGCTTTCTTT. This gives the protein CASSNGQGRTEAFF.

A word on this clonotype: This may come from a read error, since a much larger clone is one base off. V is TRBV12-3 or TRBV12-4 and J is TRBJ1-5; D is perhaps TRBD1 (5 bases). The V end lost 3 bases, the J end lost 8 bases, and 14 bases lay between the germline ends. The CDR3 is 14 residues long. CDR3 in DNA: TGTGCCAGCAGTTTCCAGGGTCGGAATGAGCCCCAGCATTTT. Amino acids: CASSFQGRNEPQHF.

This clonotype was detected only a few times. The chain employs TRBV6-5 and TRBJ1-3; TRBD1 might be the D (5 bases). This CDR3 has 18 amino acids. V lost 0 bases and J 0 bases, leaving 15 bases between the germline ends. Germline-derived CDR1 and CDR2 are MNHEY and SVGAGI. CDR3 sequence (DNA): TGTGCCAGCAGTTACTCGCTGAGAGGGGACTCCTCTGGAAACACCATATATTTT. Its protein product is CASSYSLRGDSSGNTIYF.